This entry concerns a single T cell receptor beta chain. The antigen remains undetermined. The sample originates from a study of cytomegalovirus exposure and HLA in healthy donors. General study findings and limits: According to an earlier analysis, most TCR beta V segments yielded productive rearrangements about 87% or about 30% of the time. What a later analysis reportedly showed was that an Asian-associated ancestry cluster had fewer N-insertions than the roughly 720-donor mean.

The PCR contained 60 Vbeta and 13 Jbeta primers. TCRdb's copy holds only in-frame clones and misses some; the assay was immunoSEQ multiplex PCR. The sample yields approximately 190,000 clones, about four fifths seen once. Germline lookup yields CDR1 LNHNV and CDR2 YYDKDF (reference sequence). The CDR3 is 16 amino acids. V dropped 0 bases and J dropped 4; count of bases not matched to a gene: 2. Healthy bone marrow donors made up the cohort. In nominal health when sampled, donors likely had unrecorded immune exposures nonetheless. The receptor's source is a woman aged 25-40 years in good health and CMV-seropositive. Specimen: PBMCs. This chain joins TRBV15 and TRBJ2-1, with 11 bases matching TRBD2. The CDR3 DNA reads TGTGCCACCAGCAGAGATACTAGCGGGAGTTACAATGAGCAGTTCTTC. This translates into CATSRDTSGSYNEQFF.